This TCR beta chain was recovered during a study of neurological immune-mediated disorders (dated by TCRdb to between 2017 and 2020). With regard to the full study: The study compared peripheral blood TCR-beta repertoires of HTLV-I-associated myelopathy (HAM/TSP) patients, multiple sclerosis patients and healthy controls using UMI-based sequencing. Longitudinal samples, technical triplicates and paired sorted CD4+ and CD8+ T-cell subsets, alongside PBMC samples, were included among the roughly 96 TCR-beta libraries. Each longitudinal HAM/TSP and healthy donor was sampled at 3 time-points spaced at 3-40 month intervals. Of the approximately 68 subjects in the cohort, about 15 were HAM/TSP patients, approximately 34 were multiple sclerosis patients, and 20 were healthy controls. What the authors observed across the whole study: TCR clonal expansion was highest in HAM/TSP patients and lowest in MS patients, with MS patients falling below even healthy controls. No identical CDR3 amino acid sequences were shared among expanded clones across subjects, suggesting private TCR-beta repertoires in all groups.

V loses 7 bases of germline sequence and J loses 6 bases, and the interval between the two ends is 15 bases. Inclusive of the bounding cysteine and phenylalanine, the CDR3 is 14 residues long. The DNA shown is the 42-base CDR3, in frame from base 1. In the germline V gene, CDR1 corresponds to SGHTA and CDR2 to FQGNSA. cDNA was synthesized by template-switch 5'RACE using a primer carrying a 10-nucleotide random unique molecular identifier by which each TCR transcript was tagged. Every sequencing run yielded over 160 million TCR-beta sequences covering 15-18 subjects. Total RNA was extracted with the RNeasy kit. Using the KAPA Real-time Library Amplification kit, TCR-beta VDJ regions were amplified with primers for the TCR constant region and the 5'RACE anchor. Sample indexes and Illumina adaptors were added in a first PCR, and a second PCR then increased library yield. After Ampure bead purification, the TCR product of roughly 650 bp was size-selected on a 2% E-gel SizeSelection system. Before pooling, library quality was assessed on a Bioanalyzer, concentration was determined with Qubit, and library quantification was performed with the Kapa Library Quantification kit. Libraries were sequenced paired-end 2 x 150 bp on an Illumina HiSeq 2500. To increase sequence diversity, about 25-31% phiX was spiked into each library pool. Turning to the authors' computational methods: Quality-filtered reads were processed with the UMI-based MiGEC pipeline, which removed over 80% of raw TCR sequences during error correction. VDJ genes were aligned to IMGT germline references, and each clonotype was defined by a unique CDR3 amino acid sequence together with V-J genes. Clonal expansion, Shannon diversity and CDR3 relatedness were evaluated with VDJtools (CalcPairwiseDistances, ClusterSamples), while phylogenetic trees were built in CLCbio workbench. Expanded clones were defined as having at least 8 unique UMIs, based on coefficient-of-variation modelling across technical triplicates. The public reads were reprocessed in TCRdb via fastp at Q25 and MiXCR, keeping in-frame beta chains. Rows matching on CDR3 protein sequence are summarized as one entry with the most common DNA and genes. The V and J calls shown here were made by TCRdb, not taken from the authors' results. Here the sample has about 60,000 distinct CDR3 sequences; roughly 10% occur a single time. The ten largest clones represent under 15% of the sample.

Sample time point, as interpreted from the label and publication: longitudinal time-point 2. The healthy controls were volunteers from blood banks in Maryland, USA. Libraries from unsorted PBMCs were made from 2 million PBMCs kept in RNAlater at -80 degrees C until RNA extraction. Peripheral blood underwent Ficoll-Hypaque density gradient centrifugation to isolate PBMCs, which were then cryopreserved in liquid nitrogen. As to this clonotype: No antigen is known for it. This could be a read error, since a much larger clone is one nucleotide away.

The TCR sequence derives from a young man in good health. This chain is built from TRBV7-2 and TRBJ1-4; TRBD1 is a possible D gene, resting on 6 matching bases. The sequenced material came from PBMCs. The DNA is as follows: TGTACCAGCACCCTTAACAGGGTTGATGAAAAACTGTTTTTT. Its product reads: CTSTLNRVDEKLFF.